A selection of T cell receptor beta chains follows, all from one sample in a study of Graves' ophthalmopathy and Graves' hyperthyroidism. TCRdb re-analysed the multiplex PCR reads in MiXCR, keeping a single row per CDR3 protein. The profile shows over a million distinct CDR3 sequences, around a third of them singletons. Material for sequencing was peripheral blood or thyroid tissue (not recorded which). All receptors come from an adult man with Graves' hyperthyroidism. Both conserved end residues are part of each CDR3. A D gene is named only where the DNA matches it firmly. Clone size is shown for a subset of rows, as once, few, many or a class of expanded clone.

clone_size,j_call,v_call,d_call,cdr3_nt,cdr3_aa
NA,TRBJ2-7,TRBV4-2,NA,TGTGCCAGCAGTCCCGGGGGACCCAGTTACGAGCAGTACTTC,CASSPGGPSYEQYF
NA,TRBJ2-6,TRBV29-1,NA,TGCAGCGCCTCAAAAGGGCCACCCTCTGGGGCCAACGTCCTGACTTTC,CSASKGPPSGANVLTF
many,TRBJ1-4,TRBV7-2,TRBD1,TGTGCCAGCAGCTCACCGACAGGGCCGGAAAAACTGTTTTTT,CASSSPTGPEKLFF
many,TRBJ2-7,TRBV19,TRBD1,TGTGCCAGTAGTTTTCGGGACAGGGGAACCTACGAGCAGTACTTC,CASSFRDRGTYEQYF
NA,TRBJ1-2,TRBV4-3,NA,TGCGCCAGCAGCCAAGCGATCCAGGCGACTGGGTATGGCTACACCTTC,CASSQAIQATGYGYTF
many,TRBJ2-5,TRBV20-1,TRBD2,TGCAGTGCAAGAGCGGGACGAGGAGAGACCCAGTACTTC,CSARAGRGETQYF
NA,TRBJ1-1,TRBV6-6,NA,TGTGCCAGCAGTCAGAGACAGGCGACGAACACTGAAGCTTTCTTT,CASSQRQATNTEAFF
many,TRBJ1-5,TRBV9,NA,TGTGCCAGCAGCCTCAACAGGGTATGGCAGCCCCAGCATTTT,CASSLNRVWQPQHF
NA,TRBJ1-2,TRBV7-3,NA,TGTGCCAGCAGTTTCGGACAAAGGGACTCGAGCACAAACTATGGCTACACCTTC,CASSFGQRDSSTNYGYTF
many,TRBJ2-7,TRBV29-1,NA,TGCAGCGTTGAACAACAGGACACCTACGAGCAGTACTTC,CSVEQQDTYEQYF
NA,TRBJ1-6,TRBV7-9,NA,TGCGCCAGCGGCAGGGAAGGGTCACCCCTCCACTTT,CASGREGSPLHF
NA,TRBJ2-7,TRBV12-3/TRBV12-4,TRBD1,TGTGCCAGCAGTTCCTACAGGGGGCCCATCTACGAGCAGTACTTC,CASSSYRGPIYEQYF
many,TRBJ1-4,TRBV7-9,NA,TGTGCCAGCAGCTCTGGACAGTATGAGCAACCGGGAAAACTGTTTTTT,CASSSGQYEQPGKLFF
NA,TRBJ1-1,TRBV7-9,TRBD1,TGTGCCAGCAGGTCTGGGACAGGCCTGATGAACACTGAAGCTTTCTTT,CASRSGTGLMNTEAFF
NA,TRBJ1-2,TRBV7-2,NA,TGTGCCAGCAGCCCTTCGGGGGGGCGTGGCTACACCTTC,CASSPSGGRGYTF
NA,TRBJ2-5,TRBV11-2,NA,TGTGCCAGCAGTTCTCAGGGGATTGGGACCCAGTACTTC,CASSSQGIGTQYF
NA,TRBJ2-5,TRBV7-9,NA,TGTGCCAGCAGGAGTCCGGTACTAGCCCGAAAAGAGACCCAGTACTTC,CASRSPVLARKETQYF
NA,TRBJ2-6,TRBV25-1,TRBD1,TGTGCCAGCAGCGCGACAGGGGGCGGCTCTGGGGCCAACGTCCTGACTTTC,CASSATGGGSGANVLTF
NA,TRBJ1-4,TRBV4-3,NA,TGCGCCAGCAGCCAAGGAGGCTTAGGAGCTAATGAAAAACTGTTTTTT,CASSQGGLGANEKLFF
NA,TRBJ2-5,TRBV2,NA,TGTGCCAGCAGTGAAGCGCTTCCTCAGCCCCAGTACTTC,CASSEALPQPQYF
NA,TRBJ1-6,TRBV10-3,NA,TGTGCCATCAGCTCCGGGGACACATCACCCCTCCACTTT,CAISSGDTSPLHF
NA,TRBJ2-2,TRBV6-2/TRBV6-3,NA,TGTGCCAGCAGTTACGGCGCTAGCTCGAACACCGGGGAGCTGTTTTTT,CASSYGASSNTGELFF
many,TRBJ2-7,TRBV9,NA,TGTGCCAGCAGCCGTAGCGGTACTTCCTACGAGCAGTACTTC,CASSRSGTSYEQYF
many,TRBJ1-2,TRBV9,NA,TGTGCCAGCAGCGCAATGGGGGGCTCTAACTATGGCTACACCTTC,CASSAMGGSNYGYTF
many,TRBJ1-2,TRBV10-3,NA,TGTGCCGCCTCGGGGGGGAACTATGGCTACACCTTC,CAASGGNYGYTF
many,TRBJ2-2,TRBV5-1,NA,TGCGCCAGCAGAGACAGTGCCGGGGAGCTGTTTTTT,CASRDSAGELFF
many,TRBJ2-7,TRBV10-1,NA,TGCGCCAGCAGTGCGGGTATTTTTTACGAGCAGTACTTC,CASSAGIFYEQYF
many,TRBJ2-7,TRBV10-3,NA,TGTGCCATCAGTGACAGCCCCGTGTACGAGCAGTACTTC,CAISDSPVYEQYF